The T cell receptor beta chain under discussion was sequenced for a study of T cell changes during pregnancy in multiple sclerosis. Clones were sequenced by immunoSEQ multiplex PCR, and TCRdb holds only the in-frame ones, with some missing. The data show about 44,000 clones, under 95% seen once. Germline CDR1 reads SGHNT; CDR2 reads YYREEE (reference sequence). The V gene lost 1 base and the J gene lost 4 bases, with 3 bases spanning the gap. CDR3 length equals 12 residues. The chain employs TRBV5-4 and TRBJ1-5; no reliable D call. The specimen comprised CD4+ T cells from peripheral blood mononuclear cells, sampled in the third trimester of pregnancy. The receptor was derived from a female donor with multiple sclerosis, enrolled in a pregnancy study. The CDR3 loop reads CASSLQNQPQHF. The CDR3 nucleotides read TGTGCCAGCAGCTTGCAGAATCAGCCCCAGCATTTT.